The clone carrying this T cell receptor (beta chain) was detected a few times. As yet, its antigen is unknown. This entry belongs to a study of OX40 agonist ivuxolimab in advanced cancers. Study-level information: A male proportion of over 70% was recorded, with mean age about 54 years and range roughly 23 to 85. Study results and caveats: At 0.1 to 3.0 mg/kg, clonal expansion of CD4+ and CD8+ blood T cells had occurred by week 6.

Per the germline V gene, CDR1 is GTSNPN and CDR2 is SVGIG (reference sequence). V was pared by 3 bases and J by 1 base, with 8 bases of the junction left unmatched. The CDR3 contains 16 residues. Clones were sequenced by immunoSEQ multiplex PCR, and TCRdb holds only the in-frame ones, with some missing. The sample includes tens of thousands of clones, roughly four fifths of them seen just once. Sequenced material: CD4+ or CD8+ T cells sorted from blood, taken in a trial of the OX40 agonist ivuxolimab. The source is an adult with an advanced solid tumor such as melanoma, head and neck, liver or kidney cancer. The rearrangement links TRBV30 to TRBJ1-4; 7 bases fit TRBD1. The CDR3 loop is CAWRGGNRGTNEKLFF. The CDR3 nucleotides are TGTGCCTGGAGGGGGGGTAACAGGGGAACTAATGAAAAACTGTTTTTT.